This entry concerns a single T cell receptor beta chain. The CDR3 sequence is 15 residues long. The germline CDR1 and CDR2 sequences are MNHNS and SASEGT. The V and J ends lost 8 bases and 5 bases, in that order; junction bases with no gene match: 12. This sample is part of a study of T cell changes during pregnancy in multiple sclerosis. Here immunoSEQ multiplex PCR was the method, and the copy in TCRdb shows in-frame clones only, minus some. The sample lists roughly 40,000 clones; approximately 92% were seen once. The source is a female donor in good health, enrolled as a control in a pregnancy study. The specimen was CD4+ T cells from peripheral blood mononuclear cells, collected in the second trimester of pregnancy. The rearrangement uses TRBV6-1 and TRBJ2-7; 10 positions agree with TRBD1. The CDR3 coding sequence is TGTGCCAGCGGGACAGGGGATGCGACCAGGAACGAGCAGTACTTC. Translating it yields CASGTGDATRNEQYF.